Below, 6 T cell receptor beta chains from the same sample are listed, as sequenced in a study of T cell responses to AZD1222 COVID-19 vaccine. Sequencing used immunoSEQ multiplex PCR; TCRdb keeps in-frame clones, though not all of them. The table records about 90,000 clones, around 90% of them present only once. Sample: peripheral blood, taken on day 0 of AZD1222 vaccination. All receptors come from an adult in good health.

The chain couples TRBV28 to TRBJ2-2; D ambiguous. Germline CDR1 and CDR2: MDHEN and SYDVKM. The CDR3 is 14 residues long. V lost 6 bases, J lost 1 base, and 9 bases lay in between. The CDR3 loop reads CASRGILNTGELFF. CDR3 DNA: TGTGCCAGCAGAGGTATTCTGAACACCGGGGAGCTGTTTTTT.

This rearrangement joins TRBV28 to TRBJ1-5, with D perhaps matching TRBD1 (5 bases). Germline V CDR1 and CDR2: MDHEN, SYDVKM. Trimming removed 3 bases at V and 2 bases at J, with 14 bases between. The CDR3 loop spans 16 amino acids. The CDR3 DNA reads TGTGCCAGCAGTTTTCTCAGGGCGAGTGGCAATCAGCCCCAGCATTTT. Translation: CASSFLRASGNQPQHF.

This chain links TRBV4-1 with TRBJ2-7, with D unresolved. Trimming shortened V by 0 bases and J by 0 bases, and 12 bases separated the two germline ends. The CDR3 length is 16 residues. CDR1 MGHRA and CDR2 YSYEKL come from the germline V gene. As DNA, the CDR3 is TGCGCCAGCAGCCAAGATCTTCTACAGAGCTCCTACGAGCAGTACTTC. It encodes CASSQDLLQSSYEQYF.

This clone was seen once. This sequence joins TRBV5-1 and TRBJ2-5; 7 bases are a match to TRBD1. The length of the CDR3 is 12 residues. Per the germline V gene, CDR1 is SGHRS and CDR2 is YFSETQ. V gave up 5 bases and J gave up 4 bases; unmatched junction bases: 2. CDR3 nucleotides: TGCGCCAGCAGGTGGACAGGAGAGACCCAGTACTTC. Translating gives CASRWTGETQYF. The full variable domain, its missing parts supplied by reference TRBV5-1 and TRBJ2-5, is KAGVTQTPRYLIKTRGQQVTLSCSPISGHRSVSWYQQTPGQGLQFLFEYFSETQRNKGNFPGRFSGRQFSNSRSEMNVSTLELGDSALYLCASRWTGETQYFGPGTRLLVL.

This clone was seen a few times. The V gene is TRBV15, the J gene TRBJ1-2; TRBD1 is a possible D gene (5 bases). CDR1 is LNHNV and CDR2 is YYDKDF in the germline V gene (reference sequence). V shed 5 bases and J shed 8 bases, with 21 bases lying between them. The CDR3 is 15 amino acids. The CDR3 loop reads CATSGFPGPPAGYTF. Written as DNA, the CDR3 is TGTGCCACCAGCGGATTCCCGGGACCGCCGGCCGGCTACACCTTC.

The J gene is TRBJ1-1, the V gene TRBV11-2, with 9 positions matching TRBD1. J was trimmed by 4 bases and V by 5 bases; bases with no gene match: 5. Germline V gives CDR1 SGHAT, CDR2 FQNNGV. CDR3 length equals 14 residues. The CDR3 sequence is CASSLQGASTEAFF. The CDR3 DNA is TGTGCCAGCAGCCTACAGGGGGCTAGCACTGAAGCTTTCTTT.